Each of the 10 T cell receptor beta chains below was sequenced from the same sample in a study of memory CD4+ T cells and cytomegalovirus serostatus. Produced via immunoSEQ multiplex PCR; TCRdb's table is partial and in-frame only. The sample gives 40,000 to 50,000 clones, just under 80% of which show up once; nearly 0.95% is in the top ten. The sort gate was single viable CD3+CD4+CD8-CD45RO+ cells for memory CD4+ T cells. The sample taken for sequencing was memory CD4+ T cells from blood. The receptor source for this set is an adult in good health and CMV-seronegative.

Turning to this clone: Other DNA sequences from this sample encode an identical CDR3 as well. V and J are TRBV28 and TRBJ1-6; D perhaps matches TRBD1 (6 bases). The CDR3 is made up of 14 amino acids. Trimming left V 2 bases short and J 6 bases short, with 8 bases between. Germline CDR1 and CDR2: MDHEN and SYDVKM. The CDR3, as DNA: TGTGCCAGCAGTTTAGGACAGCCTAATTCACCCCTCCACTTT. It yields the protein CASSLGQPNSPLHF.

The V gene is TRBV5-5, the J gene TRBJ1-4; TRBD1 is a possible D gene (5 bases). The V end lost 2 bases, the J end lost 4 bases, and 12 bases lay between the germline ends. This CDR3 comprises 15 residues. Germline V gives CDR1 SGHKS, CDR2 YYEKEE (reference sequence). The CDR3 loop is CASSFQQVRNEKLFF. The CDR3 DNA sequence: TGTGCCAGCAGCTTTCAACAGGTCCGTAATGAAAAACTGTTTTTT.

In its sample, this clone was seen a few times. The chain uses TRBV7-2 and TRBJ2-1; D might be TRBD2 (6 bases). Germline assignment: CDR1 SGHTA and CDR2 FQGNSA. V lost 1 base and J 3 bases, leaving 10 bases between the germline ends. This CDR3 contains 15 residues. The CDR3 DNA reads TGTGCCAGCAGCTTAGGGGGCGGGGACTACAATGAGCAGTTCTTC. Translated: CASSLGGGDYNEQFF.

This chain uses TRBV5-8 with TRBJ1-2; 7 nucleotides line up with TRBD1. After removal of 4 bases from V and 8 bases from J, the junction contained 8 bases not matched to a gene. This CDR3 spans 13 amino acids. CDR1 and CDR2 from the germline V gene are SGHTS and YDEGEE. Here the CDR3 reads CASSPDRWYGYTF. DNA of the CDR3: TGTGCCAGCAGCCCGGACAGGTGGTACGGCTACACCTTC.

The chain joins TRBV7-9 to TRBJ2-5; 9 bases fit TRBD2. J gave up 3 bases and V 5 bases, and 7 bases lay outside the gene matches. CDR1 and CDR2 from the germline V gene are SEHNR and FQNEAQ (reference sequence). The CDR3 loop spans 15 amino acids. The CDR3 DNA reads TGTGCCAGCAGCGCGCCGGTAGCGGGGGAAGAGACCCAGTACTTC. Residues: CASSAPVAGEETQYF.

The genes are TRBV11-1 and TRBJ1-1; D unclear. This CDR3 has 15 amino acids. Deletions cut 3 bases from V and 5 bases from J, with 16 bases between. Germline CDR1 reads SGHAT; CDR2 reads FQDESV (reference sequence). CDR3 in amino acids: CASSFVLGRKTEAFF. CDR3 bases: TGTGCCAGCAGCTTTGTCTTGGGGAGAAAAACTGAAGCTTTCTTT. Full variable domain (remainder filled in from reference TRBV11-1 and TRBJ1-1): EAEVAQSPRYKITEKSQAVAFWCDPISGHATLYWYRQILGQGPELLVQFQDESVVDDSQLPKDRFSAERLKGVDSTLKIQPAELGDSAMYLCASSFVLGRKTEAFFGQGTRLTVV.

The chain carries TRBV18 and TRBJ1-1; D unclear. There are 14 residues in the CDR3. Germline lookup yields CDR1 KGHSH and CDR2 LQKENI. Trimming removed 1 base from V and 0 bases from J, with 6 bases in between. CDR3 in DNA: TGTGCCAGCTCACCACAATCCGTGAACACTGAAGCTTTCTTT. Translating gives CASSPQSVNTEAFF.

The rearrangement joins TRBV18 to TRBJ1-1, with TRBD1 as a possible D gene (5 bases). Germline V lookup: CDR1 KGHSH, CDR2 LQKENI. V dropped 0 bases and J dropped 3 bases, with 8 bases sitting between them. The CDR3 is made up of 14 amino acids. CDR3 loop: CASSPPGVDTEAFF. The CDR3 DNA reads TGTGCCAGCTCACCACCGGGGGTGGACACTGAAGCTTTCTTT. The complete variable domain, with remaining parts taken from reference TRBV18 and TRBJ1-1, reads NAGVMQNPRHLVRRRGQEARLRCSPMKGHSHVYWYRQLPEEGLKFMVYLQKENIIDESGMPKERFSAEFPKEGPSILRIQQVVRGDSAAYFCASSPPGVDTEAFFGQGTRLTVV.

The chain links TRBV7-2 to TRBJ2-5, with a tentative D call TRBD2 (6 bases). CDR1 and CDR2 (germline): SGHTA, FQGNSA. This CDR3 region has 15 residues. Trimming removed 1 base from V and 1 base from J, with 10 bases in between. As DNA, the CDR3 is TGTGCCAGCAGCTTAGGAGGAGGGCTCCAAGAGACCCAGTACTTC. Translated: CASSLGGGLQETQYF. The complete variable domain, with remaining parts taken from reference TRBV7-2 and TRBJ2-5, reads GAGVSQSPSNKVTEKGKDVELRCDPISGHTALYWYRQSLGQGLEFLIYFQGNSAPDKSGLPSDRFSAERTGGSVSTLTIQRTQQEDSAVYLCASSLGGGLQETQYFGPGTRLLVL.

The chain uses TRBV6-5 and TRBJ1-6, with 7 bases aligning to TRBD1. This CDR3 has 15 residues. V gave up 2 bases and J gave up 6 bases; unmatched junction bases: 4. Germline CDR1 reads MNHEY; CDR2 reads SVGAGI. The CDR3 protein is CASSYVDRTNSPLHF. DNA of the CDR3: TGTGCCAGCAGTTACGTGGACAGGACTAATTCACCCCTCCACTTT.